The present T cell receptor (beta chain) was sequenced within a study of cytomegalovirus exposure and HLA in healthy donors. With 60 Vbeta and 13 Jbeta primers, the PCR was carried out. This table comes from immunoSEQ multiplex PCR, and its TCRdb copy is limited to in-frame clones, with some not included. The table shows 250,000 to 350,000 clones, with about nine tenths occurring only once. The CDR3 consists of 16 residues. With V trimmed by 4 bases and J by 5 bases, 4 bases remained unmatched. Germline CDR1 reads ENHRY; CDR2 reads SYGVKD. Sequenced input: PBMCs. The TCR sequence derives from a man aged 40-50 years in good health and CMV-seropositive. The chain couples TRBV10-3 to TRBJ2-5; 16 bases align to TRBD2. The CDR3 spells CAISAGLAGGAETQYF. Written as DNA, the CDR3 is TGTGCCATCAGTGCGGGACTAGCGGGGGGGGCCGAGACCCAGTACTTC.